One sample yielded the 3 T cell receptor beta chains listed below, sequenced in a study of blood T cell repertoires in COVID-19. The table came from immunoSEQ multiplex PCR; TCRdb's copy has only in-frame clones and leaves some out. The table has tens of thousands of clones, about 89% seen once; the top ten hold about 3.2%. Sequenced input: peripheral blood. The receptor set was obtained from a woman aged 70 to 79 with acute or convalescent COVID-19.

The rearrangement links TRBV6-5 to TRBJ1-2; D not resolved. The CDR3 has 16 amino acids. Per the germline V gene, CDR1 is MNHEY and CDR2 is SVGAGI. V was shortened by 0 bases and J by 4 bases, with 15 bases between the two germline ends. The CDR3 here is CASSYSSSLGAYGYTF. The CDR3 DNA sequence: TGTGCCAGCAGTTACTCGAGCTCGCTGGGCGCCTATGGCTACACCTTC.

The gene calls are TRBV6-6 and TRBJ2-3; 10 bases are a match to TRBD1. V lost 1 base and J lost 6; bases outside the gene matches: 1. This CDR3 has 14 amino acids. CDR1 and CDR2 from the germline V gene are MNHNY and SVGAGI (reference sequence). The CDR3 loop reads CASSYWGQGDTQYF. The CDR3 DNA sequence: TGTGCCAGCAGTTACTGGGGACAGGGGGATACGCAGTATTTT.

The chain is built from TRBV19 and TRBJ1-2; 10 bases fit TRBD1. This CDR3 spans 15 amino acids. The V segment lost 5 bases and the J segment 4 bases; nucleotides outside the gene matches: 7. From germline, CDR1 is LNHDA and CDR2 SQIVND (reference sequence). The CDR3 loop is CASSARTGGGYGYTF. In nucleotides, the CDR3 is TGTGCCAGTAGTGCTCGGACAGGGGGGGGCTATGGCTACACCTTC.